A selection of T cell receptor beta chains follows, all from one sample in a study of blood T cell repertoires in COVID-19. Some clones are missing from TCRdb's copy, which holds only in-frame ones; the method was immunoSEQ multiplex PCR. The sample carries 95,000 to 150,000 clones, 90% recorded once. Sequenced material: peripheral blood. The receptor source for this set is a woman aged 60 to 75 with COVID-19, enrolled during active disease. Each CDR3 is given with its conserved first and last residue. D genes are given only for firm matches. Only part of the rows carry a size: once, few, many, or a class if the clone is expanded.

d_call j_call clone_size v_call cdr3_aa cdr3_nt
NA TRBJ1-6 NA TRBV19 CASSIGGQYNSPLHF TGTGCCAGTAGTATTGGTGGCCAATATAATTCACCCCTCCACTTT
TRBD1 TRBJ1-6 NA TRBV19 CASSTTGGKSPLHF TGTGCCAGTAGTACAACAGGGGGCAAGTCACCCCTCCACTTT
NA TRBJ1-4 NA TRBV11-3 CASSPQGRGNEKLFF TGTGCCAGCAGCCCTCAGGGGCGGGGGAATGAAAAACTGTTTTTT
NA TRBJ2-2 NA TRBV7-7 CASSLGQVNTGELFF TGTGCCAGCAGCTTAGGGCAGGTGAACACCGGGGAGCTGTTTTTT
TRBD1 TRBJ2-4 NA TRBV10-3 CAISAGQGDGNIQYF TGTGCCATCAGCGCGGGACAGGGGGATGGAAACATTCAGTACTTC
NA TRBJ2-1 NA TRBV12-3/TRBV12-4 CATRGREWDEQFF TGTGCCACTCGTGGCCGGGAATGGGATGAGCAGTTCTTC
NA TRBJ1-1 NA TRBV9 CASSAPGQHGAFF TGTGCCAGCAGCGCCCCGGGACAACATGGGGCTTTCTTT
NA TRBJ1-1 NA TRBV2 CARNRMNTEAFF TGTGCCAGGAACAGGATGAACACTGAAGCTTTCTTT
TRBD1 TRBJ2-1 NA TRBV6-5 CASSRTGGYNEQFF TGTGCCAGCAGCAGGACAGGGGGCTACAATGAGCAGTTCTTC
NA TRBJ2-7 NA TRBV4-1 CASSQGDLIYEQYF TGCGCCAGCAGCCAAGGGGACTTGATCTACGAGCAGTACTTC
TRBD1 TRBJ1-6 NA TRBV2 CASTSGQAGSPLHF TGTGCCAGCACCTCAGGACAGGCAGGTTCACCCCTCCACTTT
NA TRBJ1-2 NA TRBV19 CASQQGPPGPGSGYTF TGTGCCAGTCAACAGGGCCCGCCGGGCCCTGGTTCTGGCTACACCTTC
TRBD1 TRBJ1-4 NA TRBV19 CASSPRTGGHEKLFF TGTGCCAGTAGTCCAAGGACAGGGGGGCATGAAAAACTGTTTTTT
TRBD1 TRBJ2-5 NA TRBV5-4 CASSLRDRAGETQYF TGTGCCAGCAGCTTGAGGGACAGGGCCGGGGAGACCCAGTACTTC
TRBD1 TRBJ2-7 NA TRBV10-3 CAISEPVGTGAYEQYF TGTGCCATCAGTGAGCCAGTCGGGACAGGGGCCTACGAGCAGTACTTC
NA TRBJ2-7 once TRBV5-1 CASREQGSSYEQYF TGCGCCAGCAGAGAACAGGGAAGCTCCTACGAGCAGTACTTC
NA TRBJ1-6 NA TRBV7-2 CASSLATGGASPLHF TGTGCCAGCAGCTTAGCGACGGGGGGCGCGTCACCCCTCCACTTT
TRBD1 TRBJ1-1 many TRBV3-1/TRBV3-2 CASSPRTGGIPEAFF TGTGCCAGCAGCCCTAGGACAGGGGGCATCCCTGAAGCTTTCTTT
NA TRBJ2-5 NA TRBV10-3 CAISERDGAGETQYF TGTGCCATCAGTGAGAGGGACGGAGCGGGAGAGACCCAGTACTTC
NA TRBJ2-7 NA TRBV21-1 CASSKVMDRAPLYEQYF TGTGCCAGCAGCAAGGTGATGGACAGGGCCCCTCTCTACGAGCAGTACTTC
NA TRBJ1-1 NA TRBV7-9 CASVTAYGARTEAFF TGTGCCAGCGTTACAGCTTATGGGGCGCGCACTGAAGCTTTCTTT
NA TRBJ1-1 NA TRBV18 CASSPVGSVNTEAFF TGTGCCAGCTCACCGGTCGGCAGCGTGAACACTGAAGCTTTCTTT
TRBD1 TRBJ2-5 once TRBV19 CASSIVTGMETQYF TGTGCCAGTAGTATTGTGACAGGGATGGAGACCCAGTACTTC
NA TRBJ1-6 NA TRBV5-8 CASSSLTGLPNSPLHF TGTGCCAGCAGCTCGCTGACGGGACTGCCTAATTCACCCCTCCACTTT
NA TRBJ2-7 once TRBV5-4 CASSFGGSRIHEQYF TGTGCCAGCAGCTTTGGGGGGAGTAGAATTCACGAGCAGTACTTC
NA TRBJ1-6 NA TRBV6-1 CASSEARTDNSPLHF TGTGCCAGCAGTGAAGCCCGAACAGACAACTCACCCCTCCACTTT
TRBD2 TRBJ2-5 NA TRBV6-2/TRBV6-3 CASSQPAGLAGRYQETQYF TGTGCCAGCAGCCAACCCGCCGGGCTAGCGGGGAGGTACCAAGAGACCCAGTACTTC